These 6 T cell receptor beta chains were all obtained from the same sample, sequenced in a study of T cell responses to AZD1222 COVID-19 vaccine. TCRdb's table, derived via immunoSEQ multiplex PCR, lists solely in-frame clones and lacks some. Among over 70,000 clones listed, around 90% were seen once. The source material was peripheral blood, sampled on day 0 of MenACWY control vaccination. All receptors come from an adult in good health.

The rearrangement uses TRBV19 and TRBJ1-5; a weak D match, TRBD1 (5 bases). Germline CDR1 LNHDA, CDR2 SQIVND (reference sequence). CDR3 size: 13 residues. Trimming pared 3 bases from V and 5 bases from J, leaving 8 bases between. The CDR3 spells CASSILQDQPQHF. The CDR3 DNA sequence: TGTGCCAGTAGTATCTTACAGGATCAGCCCCAGCATTTT. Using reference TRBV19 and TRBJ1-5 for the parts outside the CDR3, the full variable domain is DGGITQSPKYLFRKEGQNVTLSCEQNLNHDAMYWYRQDPGQGLRLIYYSQIVNDFQKGDIAEGYSVSREKKESFPLTVTSAQKNPTAFYLCASSILQDQPQHFGDGTRLSIL.

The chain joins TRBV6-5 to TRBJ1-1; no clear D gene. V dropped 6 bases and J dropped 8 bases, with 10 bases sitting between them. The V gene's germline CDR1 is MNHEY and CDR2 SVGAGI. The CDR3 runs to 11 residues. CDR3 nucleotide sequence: TGTGCCAGCAGCCTAGGAGGGGAAGCTTTCTTT. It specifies CASSLGGEAFF.

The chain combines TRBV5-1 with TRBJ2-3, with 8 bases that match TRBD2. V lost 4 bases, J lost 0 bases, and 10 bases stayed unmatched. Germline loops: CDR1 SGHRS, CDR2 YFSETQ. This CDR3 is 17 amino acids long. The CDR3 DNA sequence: TGCGCCAGCAGCCCCGAGGTAGCGGGGTCTAGCACAGATACGCAGTATTTT. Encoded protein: CASSPEVAGSSTDTQYF.

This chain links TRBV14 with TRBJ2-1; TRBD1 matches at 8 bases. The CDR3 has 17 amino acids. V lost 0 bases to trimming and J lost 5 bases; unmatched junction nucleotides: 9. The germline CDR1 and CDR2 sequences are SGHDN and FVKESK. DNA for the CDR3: TGTGCCAGCAGCCAAGATTTGCTTCGGACAGGGAACAATGAGCAGTTCTTC. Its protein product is CASSQDLLRTGNNEQFF.

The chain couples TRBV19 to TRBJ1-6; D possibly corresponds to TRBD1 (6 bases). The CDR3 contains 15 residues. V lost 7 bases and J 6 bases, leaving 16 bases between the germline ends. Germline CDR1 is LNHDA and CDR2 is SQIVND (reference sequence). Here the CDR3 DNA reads TGTGCCAGTATGGCACCGGGACAACCTAATTCACCCCTCCACTTT. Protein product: CASMAPGQPNSPLHF.

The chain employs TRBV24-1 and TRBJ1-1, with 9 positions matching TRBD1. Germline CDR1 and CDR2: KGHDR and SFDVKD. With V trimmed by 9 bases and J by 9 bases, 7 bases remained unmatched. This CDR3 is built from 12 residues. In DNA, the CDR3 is TGTGCCACCTCCGGGACAGGGTTTCAAGCTTTCTTT. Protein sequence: CATSGTGFQAFF.